This T cell receptor (beta chain) was recorded in a study of blood T cell repertoires in COVID-19. Study-level background: The origin of the acute and convalescent COVID-19 samples was the United States, Italy and Spain. Nucleic acid was either cDNA or gDNA, and it came from T cells, B-cell-depleted T cells, or PBMCs.

Original analysis: The authors estimated nucleated cell counts from reference gene primer amplification. The method was immunoSEQ multiplex PCR; TCRdb's version includes in-frame clones alone and lacks a portion of them. Clone size and V and J calls were adopted from that table, with D and trimming inferred from the DNA. Found here are 65,000 to 90,000 clones, around 88% of them singletons; the top ten hold around 7.8%. In germline, CDR1 is SGDLS, CDR2 YYNGEE. V was shortened by 4 bases and J by 1 base, with 5 bases between the two germline ends. The CDR3 has 12 amino acids. This chain joins TRBV9 and TRBJ1-1; no definite D call. The sequenced sample was peripheral blood. The clonotype was recovered from a man in his fifties or sixties with active COVID-19. CDR3 in amino acids: CASSPGNTEAFF. In DNA form, the CDR3 reads TGTGCCAGCAGCCCCGGGAACACTGAAGCTTTCTTT.